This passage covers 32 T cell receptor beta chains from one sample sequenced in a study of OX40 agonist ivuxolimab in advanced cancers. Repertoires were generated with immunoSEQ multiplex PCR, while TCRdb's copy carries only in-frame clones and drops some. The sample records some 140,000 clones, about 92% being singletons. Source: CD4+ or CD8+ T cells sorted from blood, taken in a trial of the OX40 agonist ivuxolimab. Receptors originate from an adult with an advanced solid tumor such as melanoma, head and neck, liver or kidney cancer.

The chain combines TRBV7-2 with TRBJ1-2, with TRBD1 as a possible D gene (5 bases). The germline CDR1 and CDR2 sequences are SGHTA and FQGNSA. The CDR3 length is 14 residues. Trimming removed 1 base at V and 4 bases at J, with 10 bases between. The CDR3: CASSLVDTTYGYTF. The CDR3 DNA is TGTGCCAGCAGCTTAGTGGACACGACCTATGGCTACACCTTC.

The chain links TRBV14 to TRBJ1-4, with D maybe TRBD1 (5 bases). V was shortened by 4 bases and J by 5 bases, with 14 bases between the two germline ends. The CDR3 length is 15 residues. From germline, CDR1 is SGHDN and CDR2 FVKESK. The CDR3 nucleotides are TGTGCCAGCAGCCCTCGGTGGGGCGGGAATGAAAAACTGTTTTTT. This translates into CASSPRWGGNEKLFF.

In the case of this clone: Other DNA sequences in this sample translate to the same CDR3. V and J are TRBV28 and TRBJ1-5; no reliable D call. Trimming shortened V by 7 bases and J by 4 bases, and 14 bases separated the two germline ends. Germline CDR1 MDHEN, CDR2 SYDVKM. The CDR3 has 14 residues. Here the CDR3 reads CASTRAGSNQPQHF. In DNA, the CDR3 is TGTGCCAGCACCCGAGCGGGGAGTAATCAGCCCCAGCATTTT.

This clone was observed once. This CDR3 is CASDRGLGQETQYF. The CDR3 DNA follows: TGTGCCTCCGACAGGGGGCTCGGACAAGAGACCCAGTACTTC. The rearrangement joins TRBV30 to TRBJ2-5; 10 nucleotides line up with TRBD1. Germline loops: CDR1 GTSNPN, CDR2 SVGIG (reference sequence). The CDR3 has 14 residues. Losses at the gene ends were 7 bases for V and 2 bases for J; bases not matched to a gene: 7. The full variable domain, its missing parts supplied by reference TRBV30 and TRBJ2-5, is SQTIHQWPATLVQPVGSPLSLECTVEGTSNPNLYWYRQAAGRGLQLLFYSVGIGQISSEVPQNLSASRPQDRQFILSSKKLLLSDSGFYLCASDRGLGQETQYFGPGTRLLVL.

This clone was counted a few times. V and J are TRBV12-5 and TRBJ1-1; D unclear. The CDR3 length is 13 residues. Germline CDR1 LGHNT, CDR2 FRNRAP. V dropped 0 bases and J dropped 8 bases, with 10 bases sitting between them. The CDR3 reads CASGLVLWGEAFF. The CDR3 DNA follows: TGTGCTAGTGGTTTGGTACTCTGGGGAGAAGCTTTCTTT.

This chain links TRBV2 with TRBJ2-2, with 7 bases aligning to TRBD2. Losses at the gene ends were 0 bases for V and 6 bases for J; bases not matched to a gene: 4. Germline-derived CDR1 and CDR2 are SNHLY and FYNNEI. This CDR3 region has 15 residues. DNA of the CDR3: TGTGCCAGCAGTGAAGCAACCCTAGCGGCCGGGGAGCTGTTTTTT. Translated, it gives CASSEATLAAGELFF.

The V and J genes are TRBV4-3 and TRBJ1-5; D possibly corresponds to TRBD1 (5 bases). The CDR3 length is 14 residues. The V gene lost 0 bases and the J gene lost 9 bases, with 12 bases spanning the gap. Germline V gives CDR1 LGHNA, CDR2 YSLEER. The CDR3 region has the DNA TGCGCCAGCAGCCAAGACAGGGCCCGGGCGCCCCAGCATTTT. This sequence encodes CASSQDRARAPQHF.

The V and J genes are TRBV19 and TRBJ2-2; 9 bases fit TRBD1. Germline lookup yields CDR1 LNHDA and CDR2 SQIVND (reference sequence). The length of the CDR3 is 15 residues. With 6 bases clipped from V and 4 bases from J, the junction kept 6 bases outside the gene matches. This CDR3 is CASRPGTGSTGELFF. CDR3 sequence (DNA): TGTGCCAGTAGGCCCGGGACAGGGAGCACCGGGGAGCTGTTTTTT.

The CDR3: CASSGGALAGPTGELFF. CDR3 in DNA: TGTGCCAGCAGCGGCGGGGCATTGGCAGGGCCCACCGGGGAGCTGTTTTTT. The genes are TRBV9 and TRBJ2-2; D perhaps matches TRBD2 (6 bases). The V gene lost 3 bases and the J gene lost 4 bases, with 19 bases spanning the gap. The germline gives CDR1 SGDLS, CDR2 YYNGEE. This CDR3 contains 17 residues.

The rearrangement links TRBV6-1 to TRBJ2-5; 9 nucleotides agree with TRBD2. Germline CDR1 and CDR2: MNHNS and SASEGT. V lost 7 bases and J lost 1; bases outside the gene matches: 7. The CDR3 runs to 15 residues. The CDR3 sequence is CASTLAAGGQETQYF. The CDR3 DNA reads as TGTGCCAGCACGTTGGCAGCGGGGGGCCAAGAGACCCAGTACTTC.

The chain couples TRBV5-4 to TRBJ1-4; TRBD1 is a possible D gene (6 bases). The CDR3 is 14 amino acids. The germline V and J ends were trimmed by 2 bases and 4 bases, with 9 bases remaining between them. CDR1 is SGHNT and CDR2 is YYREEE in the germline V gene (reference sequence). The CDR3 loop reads CASSFDRFNEKLFF. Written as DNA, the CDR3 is TGTGCCAGCAGCTTCGACAGGTTTAATGAAAAACTGTTTTTT.

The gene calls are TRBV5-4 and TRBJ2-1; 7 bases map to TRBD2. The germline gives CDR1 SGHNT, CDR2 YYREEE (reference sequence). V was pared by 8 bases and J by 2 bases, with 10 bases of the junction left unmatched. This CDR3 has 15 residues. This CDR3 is CASRRETGTYNEQFF. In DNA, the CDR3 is TGTGCCAGTCGGCGGGAGACGGGGACCTACAATGAGCAGTTCTTC.

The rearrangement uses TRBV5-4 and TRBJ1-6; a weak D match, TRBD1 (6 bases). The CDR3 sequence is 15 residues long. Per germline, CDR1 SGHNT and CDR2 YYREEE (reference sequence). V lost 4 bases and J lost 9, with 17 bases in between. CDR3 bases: TGTGCCAGCAGCCTTCCGGGACAAAGGGCTTCACCCCTCCACTTT. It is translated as CASSLPGQRASPLHF. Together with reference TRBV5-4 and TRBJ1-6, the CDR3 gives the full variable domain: ETGVTQSPTHLIKTRGQQVTLRCSSQSGHNTVSWYQQALGQGPQFIFQYYREEENGRGNFPPRFSGLQFPNYSSELNVNALELDDSALYLCASSLPGQRASPLHFGNGTRLTVT.

The CDR3 reads CASSAGGGPYNEQFF. DNA of the CDR3: TGTGCCAGCAGCGCCGGCGGGGGGCCTTACAATGAGCAGTTCTTC. V usage is TRBV5-4 and J usage is TRBJ2-1, with 8 bases that match TRBD2. Germline V gives CDR1 SGHNT, CDR2 YYREEE (reference sequence). CDR3 length: 15 residues. Germline trimming cut 4 bases from V and 4 bases from J; bases unmatched to any gene: 7.

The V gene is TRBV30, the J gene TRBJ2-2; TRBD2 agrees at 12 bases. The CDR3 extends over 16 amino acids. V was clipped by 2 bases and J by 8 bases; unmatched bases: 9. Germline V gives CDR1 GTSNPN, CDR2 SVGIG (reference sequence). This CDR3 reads CAWSPRLAGATGELFF. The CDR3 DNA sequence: TGTGCCTGGAGTCCCCGACTAGCGGGGGCCACGGGGGAGCTGTTTTTT.

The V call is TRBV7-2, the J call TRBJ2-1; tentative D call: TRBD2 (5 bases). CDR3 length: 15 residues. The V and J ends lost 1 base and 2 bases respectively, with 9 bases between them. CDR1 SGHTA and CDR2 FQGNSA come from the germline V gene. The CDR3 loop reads CASSLVFGAYNEQFF. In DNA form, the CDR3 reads TGTGCCAGCAGCTTAGTTTTCGGGGCCTACAATGAGCAGTTCTTC.

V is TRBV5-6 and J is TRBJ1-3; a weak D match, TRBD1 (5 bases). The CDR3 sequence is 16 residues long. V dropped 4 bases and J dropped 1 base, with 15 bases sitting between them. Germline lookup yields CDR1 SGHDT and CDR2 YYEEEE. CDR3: CASSRRGARSGNTIYF. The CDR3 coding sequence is TGTGCCAGCAGCAGGAGGGGAGCTCGATCTGGAAACACCATATATTTT.

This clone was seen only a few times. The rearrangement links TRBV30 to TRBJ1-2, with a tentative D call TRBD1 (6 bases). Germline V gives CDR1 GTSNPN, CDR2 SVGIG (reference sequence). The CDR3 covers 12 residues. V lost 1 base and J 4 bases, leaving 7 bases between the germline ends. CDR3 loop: CAWSEGGYGYTF. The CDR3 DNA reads TGTGCCTGGAGTGAGGGGGGCTATGGCTACACCTTC.

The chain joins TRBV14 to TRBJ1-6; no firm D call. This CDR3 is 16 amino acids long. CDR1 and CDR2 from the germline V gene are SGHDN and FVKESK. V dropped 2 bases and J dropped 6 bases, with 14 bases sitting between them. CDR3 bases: TGTGCCAGCAGCCAACCGACTTTAGGGTTTAATTCACCCCTCCACTTT. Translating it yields CASSQPTLGFNSPLHF.

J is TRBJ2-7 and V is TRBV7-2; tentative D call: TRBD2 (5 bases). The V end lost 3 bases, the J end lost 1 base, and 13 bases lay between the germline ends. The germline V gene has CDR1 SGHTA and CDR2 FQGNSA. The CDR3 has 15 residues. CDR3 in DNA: TGTGCCAGCAGCTTGGCATTTCGAGGGTCCTACGAGCAGTACTTC. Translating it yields CASSLAFRGSYEQYF.

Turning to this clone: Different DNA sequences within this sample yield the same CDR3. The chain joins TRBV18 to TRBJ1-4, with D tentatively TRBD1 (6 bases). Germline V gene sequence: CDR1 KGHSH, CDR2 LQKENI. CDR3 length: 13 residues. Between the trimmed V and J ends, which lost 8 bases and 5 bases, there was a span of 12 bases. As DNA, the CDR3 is TGTGCCAGCACAGGACAGCGGAATGAAAAACTGTTTTTT. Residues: CASTGQRNEKLFF.

The CDR3 nucleotides read TGTGCCAGCATTACACCAGCCCCCCCCTACGAGCAGTACTTC. This sequence encodes CASITPAPPYEQYF. The J gene is TRBJ2-7, the V gene TRBV27; no firm D call. This CDR3 has 14 amino acids. V lost 7 bases and J 2 bases, leaving 15 bases between the germline ends. Germline values: CDR1 MNHEY, CDR2 SMNVEV (reference sequence).

This CDR3 reads CASSLVRLDRSNSPLHF. The CDR3 DNA reads TGCGCCAGCAGCTTGGTAAGGTTGGACAGGAGTAATTCACCCCTCCACTTT. This sequence joins TRBV5-1 and TRBJ1-6, with TRBD1 matching over 7 bases. J was trimmed by 6 bases and V by 0 bases; bases with no gene match: 9. CDR1 SGHRS and CDR2 YFSETQ come from the germline V gene. The CDR3 runs 17 residues.

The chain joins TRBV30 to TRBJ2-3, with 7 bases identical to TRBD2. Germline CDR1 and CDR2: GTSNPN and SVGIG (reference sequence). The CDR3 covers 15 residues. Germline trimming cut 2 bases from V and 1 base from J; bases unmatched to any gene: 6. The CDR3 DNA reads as TGTGCCTGGAGTCGGATGGGAGGGGGCACAGATACGCAGTATTTT. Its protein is CAWSRMGGGTDTQYF. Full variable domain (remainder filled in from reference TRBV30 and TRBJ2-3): SQTIHQWPATLVQPVGSPLSLECTVEGTSNPNLYWYRQAAGRGLQLLFYSVGIGQISSEVPQNLSASRPQDRQFILSSKKLLLSDSGFYLCAWSRMGGGTDTQYFGPGTRLTVL.

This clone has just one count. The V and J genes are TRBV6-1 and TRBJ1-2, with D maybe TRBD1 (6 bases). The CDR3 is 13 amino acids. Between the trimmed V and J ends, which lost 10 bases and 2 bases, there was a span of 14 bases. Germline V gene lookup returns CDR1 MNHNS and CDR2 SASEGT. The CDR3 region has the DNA TGTGCCACCCAGGACAGCCTGAACTATGGCTACACCTTC. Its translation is CATQDSLNYGYTF.

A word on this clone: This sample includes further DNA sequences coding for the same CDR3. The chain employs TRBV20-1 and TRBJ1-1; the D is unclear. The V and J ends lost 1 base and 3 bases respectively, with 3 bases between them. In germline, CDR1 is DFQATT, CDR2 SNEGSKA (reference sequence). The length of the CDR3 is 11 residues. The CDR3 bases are TGCAGTGCTAGAGGATACACTGAAGCTTTCTTT. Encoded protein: CSARGYTEAFF.

This CDR3 is CASSGGAKGSGLDTEAFF. The CDR3 DNA is TGTGCCAGCAGTGGGGGAGCGAAGGGGTCGGGTTTGGACACTGAAGCTTTCTTT. The chain combines TRBV25-1 with TRBJ1-1; D perhaps matches TRBD1 (5 bases). With 4 bases removed from V and 3 bases from J, the gap between germline ends came to 24 bases. Germline V gives CDR1 MGHDK, CDR2 SYGVNS. The CDR3 totals 18 residues.

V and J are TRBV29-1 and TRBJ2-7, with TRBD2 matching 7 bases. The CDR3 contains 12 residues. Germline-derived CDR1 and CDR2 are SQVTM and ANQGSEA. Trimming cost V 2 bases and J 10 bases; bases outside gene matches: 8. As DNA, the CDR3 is TGCAGCGTTGAAATGGAAGTAGCGGGCCAGTACTTC. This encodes CSVEMEVAGQYF.

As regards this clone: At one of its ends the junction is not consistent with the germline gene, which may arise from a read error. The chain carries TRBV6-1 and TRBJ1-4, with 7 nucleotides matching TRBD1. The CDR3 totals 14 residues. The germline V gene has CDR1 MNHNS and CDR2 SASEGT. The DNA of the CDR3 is TGTGCCAGCAGCGAAGGAGGGGGCGGGGGAAAACTGTTTTTT. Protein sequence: CASSEGGGGGKLFF.

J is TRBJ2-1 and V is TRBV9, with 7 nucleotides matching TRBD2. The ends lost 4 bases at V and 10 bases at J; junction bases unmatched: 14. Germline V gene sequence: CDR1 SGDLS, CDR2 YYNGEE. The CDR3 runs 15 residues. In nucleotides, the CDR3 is TGTGCCAGCAGCCAAGGGAGGGAGTCCTACACGGAGCAGTTCTTC. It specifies CASSQGRESYTEQFF.

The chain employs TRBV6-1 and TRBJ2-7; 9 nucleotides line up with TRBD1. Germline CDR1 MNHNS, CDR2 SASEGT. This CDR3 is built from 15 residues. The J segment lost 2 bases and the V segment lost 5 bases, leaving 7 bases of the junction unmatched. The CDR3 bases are TGTGCCAGCAGTACAACAGGGGGCGCAACCTACGAGCAGTACTTC. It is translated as CASSTTGGATYEQYF.

The CDR3 DNA sequence: TGTGCCAGCAGCCCGCCCGGGGGGGGCTATGGCTACACCTTC. Protein product: CASSPPGGGYGYTF. This chain links TRBV7-9 with TRBJ1-2; a weak D match, TRBD1 (5 bases). The CDR3 is 14 residues long. V dropped 5 bases and J dropped 4 bases, with 14 bases sitting between them. Germline V CDR1 and CDR2: SEHNR, FQNEAQ (reference sequence).